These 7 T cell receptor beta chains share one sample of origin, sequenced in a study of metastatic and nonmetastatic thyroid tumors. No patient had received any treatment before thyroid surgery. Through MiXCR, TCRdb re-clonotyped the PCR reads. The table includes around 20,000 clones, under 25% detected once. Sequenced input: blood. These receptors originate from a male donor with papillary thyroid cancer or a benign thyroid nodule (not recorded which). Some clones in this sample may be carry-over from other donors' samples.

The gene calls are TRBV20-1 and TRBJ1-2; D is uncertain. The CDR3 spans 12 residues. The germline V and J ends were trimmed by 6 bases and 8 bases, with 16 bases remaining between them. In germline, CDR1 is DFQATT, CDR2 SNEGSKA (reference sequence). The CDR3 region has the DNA TGCAGTGCCCTCCGGGAGGCGCGGGGCTACACCTTC. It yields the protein CSALREARGYTF.

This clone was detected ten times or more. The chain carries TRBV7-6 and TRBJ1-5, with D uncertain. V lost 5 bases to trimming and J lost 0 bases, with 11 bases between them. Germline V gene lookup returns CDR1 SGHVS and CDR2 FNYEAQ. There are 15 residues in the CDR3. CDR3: CASSGGLNSNQPQHF. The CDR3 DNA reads TGTGCCAGCAGCGGCGGACTAAATAGCAATCAGCCCCAGCATTTT.

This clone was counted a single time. Here the CDR3 reads CAWSVGGAGSYGYTF. Here the CDR3 DNA reads TGTGCCTGGAGTGTAGGGGGTGCGGGCTCGTATGGCTACACCTTC. This rearrangement joins TRBV30 to TRBJ1-2, with D possibly matching TRBD1 (6 bases). The CDR3 consists of 15 residues. With 0 bases removed from V and 5 bases from J, the gap between germline ends came to 16 bases. The germline V gene encodes CDR1 GTSNPN and CDR2 SVGIG (reference sequence).

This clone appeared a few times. The CDR3 region is CATSYPEYYGYTF. The CDR3 coding sequence is TGTGCCACCAGTTACCCTGAGTACTATGGCTACACCTTC. The rearrangement uses TRBV24-1 and TRBJ1-2; no definite D call. The CDR3 runs 13 residues. Trimming pared 6 bases from V and 3 bases from J, leaving 10 bases between. CDR1 KGHDR and CDR2 SFDVKD come from the germline V gene.

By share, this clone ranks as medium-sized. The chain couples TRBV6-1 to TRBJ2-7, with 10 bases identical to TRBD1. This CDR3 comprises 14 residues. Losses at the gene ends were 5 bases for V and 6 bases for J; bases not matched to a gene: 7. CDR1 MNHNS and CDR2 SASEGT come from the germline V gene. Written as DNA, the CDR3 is TGTGCCAGCAGTACCCCGACAGGGGGCGCCGAGCAGTACTTC. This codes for CASSTPTGGAEQYF.

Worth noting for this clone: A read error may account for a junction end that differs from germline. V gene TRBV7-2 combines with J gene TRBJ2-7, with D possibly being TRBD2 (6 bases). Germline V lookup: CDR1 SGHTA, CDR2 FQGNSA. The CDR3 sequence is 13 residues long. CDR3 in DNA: TGTGCCAGCAGCTTAGCACCAGCTAGCGACCTTTGGTTC. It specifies CASSLAPASDLWF. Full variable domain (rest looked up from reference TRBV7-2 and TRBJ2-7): GAGVSQSPSNKVTEKGKDVELRCDPISGHTALYWYRQSLGQGLEFLIYFQGNSAPDKSGLPSDRFSAERTGGSVSTLTIQRTQQEDSAVYLCASSLAPASDLWFGPGTRLTVT.

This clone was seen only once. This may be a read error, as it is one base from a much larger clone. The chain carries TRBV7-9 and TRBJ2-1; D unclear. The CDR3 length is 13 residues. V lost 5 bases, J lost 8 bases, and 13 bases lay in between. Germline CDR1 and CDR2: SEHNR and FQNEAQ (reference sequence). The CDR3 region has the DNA TGTGCCAGCAGCACCATTAGGCGGTATGAGCAGTTCTTC. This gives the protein CASSTIRRYEQFF.